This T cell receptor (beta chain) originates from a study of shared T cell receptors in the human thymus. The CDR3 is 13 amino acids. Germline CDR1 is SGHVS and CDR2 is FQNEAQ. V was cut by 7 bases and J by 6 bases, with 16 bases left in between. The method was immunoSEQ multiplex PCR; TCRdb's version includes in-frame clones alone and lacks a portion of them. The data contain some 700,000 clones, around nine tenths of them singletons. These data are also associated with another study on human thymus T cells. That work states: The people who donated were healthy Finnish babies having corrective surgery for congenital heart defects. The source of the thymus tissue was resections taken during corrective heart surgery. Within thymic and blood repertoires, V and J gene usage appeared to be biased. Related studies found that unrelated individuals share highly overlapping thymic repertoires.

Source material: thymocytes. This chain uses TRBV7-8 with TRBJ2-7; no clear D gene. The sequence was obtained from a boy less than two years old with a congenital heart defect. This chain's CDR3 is CASTAEKEPEQYF. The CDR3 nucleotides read TGTGCCAGCACCGCCGAGAAGGAGCCCGAGCAGTACTTC.